These 8 T cell receptor beta chains were all obtained from the same sample, sequenced in a study of cytomegalovirus exposure and HLA in healthy donors. In the PCR, 60 Vbeta and 13 Jbeta primers were used. Sequencing used immunoSEQ multiplex PCR; TCRdb keeps in-frame clones, though not all of them. The sample has about 130,000 clones; roughly 68% are singletons. Sequenced input: PBMCs. The origin of the receptors is a woman between 50 and 59 years old in good health and CMV-seropositive.

The chain carries TRBV4-3 and TRBJ1-4; the match to TRBD1 covers 10 bases. The germline V gene has CDR1 LGHNA and CDR2 YSLEER. J was trimmed by 1 base and V by 8 bases; bases with no gene match: 7. This CDR3 has 16 residues. In DNA, the CDR3 is TGCGCCAGCTCCGACAGGGGGCTGGGAACTAATGAAAAACTGTTTTTT. Translated, it gives CASSDRGLGTNEKLFF.

This clone was counted many times. The chain combines TRBV19 with TRBJ1-6, with D perhaps matching TRBD1 (6 bases). There are 14 residues in the CDR3. Trimming cost V 10 bases and J 8 bases, with 18 bases left between them. The germline CDR1 and CDR2 sequences are LNHDA and SQIVND (reference sequence). The CDR3 loop is CATTQGTLDSPLHF. DNA of the CDR3: TGTGCCACCACACAGGGTACGTTGGATTCACCCCTCCACTTT.

V gene TRBV14 combines with J gene TRBJ1-4; no clear D. Germline values: CDR1 SGHDN, CDR2 FVKESK. The CDR3 is 15 amino acids. The V end lost 2 bases, the J end lost 5 bases, and 12 bases lay between the germline ends. In DNA, the CDR3 is TGTGCCAGCAGCCAACTCGGGATCTTAAATGAAAAACTGTTTTTT. It encodes CASSQLGILNEKLFF.

The chain employs TRBV7-9 and TRBJ2-7; D remains ambiguous. The germline gives CDR1 SEHNR, CDR2 FQNEAQ (reference sequence). V lost 3 bases and J 5 bases, leaving 17 bases between the germline ends. The CDR3 is made up of 15 amino acids. This CDR3 is CASSFNPDKLDEQYF. In DNA form, the CDR3 reads TGTGCCAGCAGCTTTAACCCCGACAAGCTCGACGAGCAGTACTTC.

The chain has TRBV30 and TRBJ1-3; D is possibly TRBD1 (5 bases). V shed 1 base and J shed 7 bases, with 8 bases lying between them. This CDR3 is built from 12 residues. Germline loops: CDR1 GTSNPN, CDR2 SVGIG (reference sequence). The CDR3 DNA sequence: TGTGCCTGGAGTGAGGGGTTGAACACCATATATTTT. Translating it yields CAWSEGLNTIYF.

This clone appeared a single time. The J gene is TRBJ1-1, the V gene TRBV20-1, with D hard to call. The V gene lost 6 bases and the J gene lost 6 bases, with 11 bases spanning the gap. The CDR3 consists of 11 residues. Germline V lookup: CDR1 DFQATT, CDR2 SNEGSKA (reference sequence). The CDR3 DNA is TGCAGTGCAGAACGGGGAGCTGAAGCTTTCTTT. The encoded protein is CSAERGAEAFF.

The chain carries TRBV5-4 and TRBJ1-1, with 9 bases fitting TRBD1. Germline V gives CDR1 SGHNT, CDR2 YYREEE (reference sequence). Trimming cost V 4 bases and J 3 bases; bases outside gene matches: 7. The CDR3 contains 15 residues. The CDR3 spells CASSGQTGGYTEAFF. The CDR3 DNA is TGTGCCAGCAGCGGACAGACAGGGGGATACACTGAAGCTTTCTTT.

The sample holds one count of this clone. This chain links TRBV5-4 with TRBJ1-2; 8 nucleotides match TRBD1. The CDR3 consists of 15 residues. V was clipped by 4 bases and J by 4 bases; unmatched bases: 9. CDR1 SGHNT and CDR2 YYREEE come from the germline V gene (reference sequence). The CDR3: CASSLPQGAPYGYTF. As DNA, the CDR3 is TGTGCCAGCAGCCTACCTCAGGGGGCGCCCTATGGCTACACCTTC.